The 31 T cell receptor beta chains listed next were all sequenced from one sample in a study of T cell changes during pregnancy in multiple sclerosis. TCRdb's table, derived via immunoSEQ multiplex PCR, lists solely in-frame clones and lacks some. Seen here are 70,000 to 100,000 clones, around 93% observed once, and the top ten hold approximately 2.2%. The source was peripheral blood, collected in the third trimester of pregnancy. The receptors here all came from a female donor with multiple sclerosis, enrolled in a pregnancy study.

This chain connects TRBV29-1 to TRBJ1-2; TRBD1 is a possible D gene (5 bases). The CDR3 sequence is 14 residues long. Trimming took off 1 base at V and 7 bases at J, with 16 bases between the two ends. Per germline, CDR1 SQVTM and CDR2 ANQGSEA. CDR3 bases: TGCAGCGTTGAAGTGTGGCAGGGCGGGGGTGGCTACACCTTC. Translation: CSVEVWQGGGGYTF.

The chain has TRBV28 and TRBJ1-4; 9 nucleotides line up with TRBD1. V was clipped by 2 bases and J by 8 bases; unmatched bases: 6. The length of the CDR3 is 15 residues. Germline V gives CDR1 MDHEN, CDR2 SYDVKM. CDR3 region: CASSLGGTGSEKLFF. The CDR3 DNA reads as TGTGCCAGCAGTTTAGGGGGGACAGGGAGCGAAAAACTGTTTTTT.

The J gene is TRBJ1-1, the V gene TRBV28, with a tentative D call TRBD1 (6 bases). Trimming removed 6 bases at V and 0 bases at J, with 20 bases between. This CDR3 has 17 residues. The V gene's germline CDR1 is MDHEN and CDR2 SYDVKM. CDR3 region: CASRTGSRTSLNTEAFF. DNA for the CDR3: TGTGCCAGCAGAACAGGGTCGAGAACTTCCCTGAACACTGAAGCTTTCTTT.

V usage is TRBV27 and J usage is TRBJ2-7, with a weak D call TRBD2 (5 bases). This CDR3 is built from 16 residues. V lost 3 bases and J lost 2, with 17 bases in between. Germline V CDR1 and CDR2: MNHEY, SMNVEV (reference sequence). The CDR3: CASSFSKGALPYEQYF. In DNA, the CDR3 is TGTGCCAGCAGTTTTAGTAAGGGAGCCCTACCCTACGAGCAGTACTTC.

The J gene is TRBJ2-1, the V gene TRBV28; tentative D call: TRBD1 (6 bases). Germline V gene data show CDR1 as MDHEN and CDR2 as SYDVKM. V lost 9 bases to trimming and J lost 0 bases, with 9 bases between them. The CDR3 covers 13 residues. CDR3 residues: CARGHSSYNEQFF. DNA of the CDR3: TGTGCCAGGGGACATAGCTCCTACAATGAGCAGTTCTTC.

This rearrangement joins TRBV15 to TRBJ2-1; 7 bases are shared with TRBD2. Germline V gene sequence: CDR1 LNHNV, CDR2 YYDKDF (reference sequence). Trimming at V came to 2 bases and at J to 7 bases, leaving 8 bases not matched to a gene. This CDR3 has 15 amino acids. The CDR3 DNA reads TGTGCCACCAGCAGATCCAGACTAGCCGCAAATGAGCAGTTCTTC. It translates to CATSRSRLAANEQFF.

V gene TRBV7-6 combines with J gene TRBJ2-5, with a possible D match to TRBD2 (6 bases). Germline CDR1 SGHVS, CDR2 FNYEAQ. The length of the CDR3 is 15 residues. Between the trimmed V and J ends, which lost 5 bases and 0 bases, there was a span of 13 bases. CDR3 residues: CASSPVGGHQETQYF. For the CDR3, the DNA is TGTGCCAGCAGCCCTGTCGGGGGACACCAAGAGACCCAGTACTTC.

This clone came up a few times. V gene TRBV27 combines with J gene TRBJ2-7; D might be TRBD2 (5 bases). The CDR3 sequence is 10 residues long. Trimming shortened V by 8 bases and J by 3 bases, and 5 bases separated the two germline ends. Germline lookup yields CDR1 MNHEY and CDR2 SMNVEV (reference sequence). The CDR3 loop is CASGLYEQYF. The CDR3 DNA reads as TGTGCCAGCGGACTCTACGAGCAGTACTTC.

This chain joins TRBV19 and TRBJ2-7; 8 nucleotides align to TRBD2. Germline V gene sequence: CDR1 LNHDA, CDR2 SQIVND (reference sequence). The CDR3 covers 16 residues. The junction had 12 bases not matched to a gene; V was cut back by 5 bases and J by 3 bases. The CDR3 coding sequence is TGTGCCAGTAGTCAGAATGTAGCGGGGTTATACTACGAGCAGTACTTC. It yields the protein CASSQNVAGLYYEQYF.

The rearrangement links TRBV5-8 to TRBJ1-5; 10 nucleotides match TRBD1. There are 15 residues in the CDR3. Germline V CDR1 and CDR2: SGHTS, YDEGEE. Trimming removed 4 bases from V and 5 bases from J; junction bases left unmatched: 6. CDR3 region: CASSIGTGVDQPQHF. CDR3 nucleotides: TGTGCCAGCAGCATAGGGACAGGGGTGGATCAGCCCCAGCATTTT.

The rearrangement links TRBV5-6 to TRBJ2-7; a possible D gene is TRBD2 (5 bases). Trimming shortened V by 1 base and J by 1 base, and 15 bases separated the two germline ends. CDR3 length: 16 residues. Germline CDR1 reads SGHDT; CDR2 reads YYEEEE. In DNA form, the CDR3 reads TGTGCCAGCAGCTTGCAGGTAGGAGCGGTTTCCTACGAGCAGTACTTC. This encodes CASSLQVGAVSYEQYF. The full variable domain, in which reference TRBV5-6 and TRBJ2-7 provide the parts outside the CDR3, is DAGVTQSPTHLIKTRGQQVTLRCSPKSGHDTVSWYQQALGQGPQFIFQYYEEEERQRGNFPDRFSGHQFPNYSSELNVNALLLGDSALYLCASSLQVGAVSYEQYFGPGTRLTVT.

The chain uses TRBV29-1 and TRBJ1-2; D possibly corresponds to TRBD1 (6 bases). The CDR3 is made up of 12 amino acids. Germline V lookup: CDR1 SQVTM, CDR2 ANQGSEA. The germline V and J ends were trimmed by 6 bases and 4 bases, with 12 bases remaining between them. The CDR3 loop reads CSVVTGPYGYTF. The CDR3, as DNA: TGCAGCGTAGTCACAGGGCCCTATGGCTACACCTTC.

The V call is TRBV7-8, the J call TRBJ2-1, with D possibly TRBD1 on 6 matching bases. The ends were cut back, 5 bases at V and 4 bases at J, with 15 bases in the middle. The germline V gene encodes CDR1 SGHVS and CDR2 FQNEAQ. The CDR3 length is 15 residues. The CDR3 reads CASSPTDSLYNEQFF. CDR3 bases: TGTGCCAGCAGCCCGACGGACAGCCTATACAATGAGCAGTTCTTC.

This chain connects TRBV28 to TRBJ2-7; the match to TRBD2 covers 7 bases. V was pared by 4 bases and J by 2 bases, with 17 bases of the junction left unmatched. Germline CDR1 and CDR2: MDHEN and SYDVKM. This CDR3 has 18 amino acids. DNA for the CDR3: TGTGCCAGCAGTTCAATGGCTGTTGGACTAGTCGTACCCTACGAGCAGTACTTC. Translating gives CASSSMAVGLVVPYEQYF.

V usage is TRBV2 and J usage is TRBJ1-1; no clear D. Germline values: CDR1 SNHLY, CDR2 FYNNEI. CDR3 length equals 13 residues. The V end lost 3 bases, the J end lost 1 base, and 6 bases lay between the germline ends. This chain's CDR3 is CASSDWRNTEAFF. The CDR3 region has the DNA TGTGCCAGCAGTGATTGGAGGAACACTGAAGCTTTCTTT.

J is TRBJ2-5 and V is TRBV7-9, with 7 nucleotides matching TRBD2. This CDR3 is built from 15 residues. Trimming removed 1 base from V and 4 bases from J; junction bases left unmatched: 6. Per the germline V gene, CDR1 is SEHNR and CDR2 is FQNEAQ (reference sequence). The CDR3 is CASSLVGGRGETQYF. The DNA of the CDR3 is TGTGCCAGCAGCTTAGTGGGCGGGAGAGGAGAGACCCAGTACTTC.

DNA of the CDR3: TGTGCCAGCAGTCCCGGGACAGGGGGCAAACTGTTTTTT. It is translated as CASSPGTGGKLFF. The chain carries TRBV6-5 and TRBJ1-4; 12 bases align to TRBD1. V was clipped by 5 bases and J by 11 bases; unmatched bases: 3. Germline V gives CDR1 MNHEY, CDR2 SVGAGI. This CDR3 spans 13 amino acids.

This clone appeared once. The chain carries TRBV19 and TRBJ1-4; unclear D gene. Germline V CDR1 and CDR2: LNHDA, SQIVND (reference sequence). CDR3 length: 13 residues. V gave up 3 bases and J gave up 8 bases, with 10 bases separating them. The DNA for the CDR3 is TGTGCCAGTAGTATCGGCGGCGAGGAAAAACTGTTTTTT. This translates into CASSIGGEEKLFF.

This clone has a single count. The rearrangement joins TRBV18 to TRBJ2-1; 16 bases align to TRBD2. J gave up 10 bases and V 0 bases, and 9 bases lay outside the gene matches. The CDR3 runs 18 residues. CDR1 and CDR2 (germline): KGHSH, LQKENI. The CDR3 loop reads CASSPPGLAGGLLGEQFF. DNA of the CDR3: TGTGCCAGCTCACCACCGGGACTAGCGGGAGGGCTCCTAGGGGAGCAGTTCTTC.

The chain is built from TRBV5-1 and TRBJ2-1; 8 positions agree with TRBD2. The CDR3 is made up of 18 amino acids. The V gene end was trimmed by 6 bases and the J gene end by 2 bases; junction bases not matched to a gene: 16. Germline loops: CDR1 SGHRS, CDR2 YFSETQ. As DNA, the CDR3 is TGCGCCAGCAAGGGGGACGTGAGCGGGAGAAGGCCCTACAATGAGCAGTTCTTC. Protein sequence: CASKGDVSGRRPYNEQFF. The entire variable domain, with the rest obtained from reference TRBV5-1 and TRBJ2-1, is as follows: KAGVTQTPRYLIKTRGQQVTLSCSPISGHRSVSWYQQTPGQGLQFLFEYFSETQRNKGNFPGRFSGRQFSNSRSEMNVSTLELGDSALYLCASKGDVSGRRPYNEQFFGPGTRLTVL.

V gene TRBV6-1 combines with J gene TRBJ1-3; D gene ambiguous. V lost 4 bases, J lost 0 bases, and 4 bases lay in between. This CDR3 region has 13 residues. The germline V gene has CDR1 MNHNS and CDR2 SASEGT. The CDR3 reads CASSGYSGNTIYF. The CDR3 DNA sequence: TGTGCCAGCAGTGGTTACTCTGGAAACACCATATATTTT.

V usage is TRBV28 and J usage is TRBJ1-5, with unresolved D. Germline V gene lookup returns CDR1 MDHEN and CDR2 SYDVKM. V was clipped by 5 bases and J by 4 bases, with 9 bases between them. The CDR3 runs 13 residues. CDR3: CASSALINQPQHF. For the CDR3, the DNA is TGTGCCAGCAGTGCGTTGATAAATCAGCCCCAGCATTTT. Drawing the rest from reference TRBV28 and TRBJ1-5, the complete variable domain is DVKVTQSSRYLVKRTGEKVFLECVQDMDHENMFWYRQDPGLGLRLIYFSYDVKMKEKGDIPEGYSVSREKKERFSLILESASTNQTSMYLCASSALINQPQHFGDGTRLSIL.

This chain connects TRBV2 to TRBJ1-1; no definite D call. Germline CDR1 and CDR2: SNHLY and FYNNEI. This CDR3 contains 14 residues. V lost 5 bases to trimming and J lost 7 bases, with 17 bases between them. CDR3 loop: CASSQTRPGSEAFF. CDR3 nucleotides: TGTGCCAGCAGTCAGACAAGACCTGGAAGTGAAGCTTTCTTT.

V usage is TRBV9 and J usage is TRBJ2-3; D might be TRBD2 (6 bases). Germline V CDR1 and CDR2: SGDLS, YYNGEE. The CDR3 has 15 amino acids. V dropped 3 bases and J dropped 0 bases, with 11 bases sitting between them. CDR3 nucleotide sequence: TGTGCCAGCAGCGGGGGGGTATCTAGCACAGATACGCAGTATTTT. As protein: CASSGGVSSTDTQYF.

The rearrangement uses TRBV7-9 and TRBJ2-2; 7 bases are shared with TRBD2. This CDR3 has 16 residues. The V and J ends lost 0 bases and 4 bases, in that order; junction bases with no gene match: 5. Germline values: CDR1 SEHNR, CDR2 FQNEAQ (reference sequence). The CDR3 here is CASSLAGGPGTGELFF. For the CDR3, the DNA is TGTGCCAGCAGCTTAGCGGGAGGGCCGGGCACCGGGGAGCTGTTTTTT.

This rearrangement joins TRBV19 to TRBJ2-2, with a tentative D call TRBD2 (6 bases). V was shortened by 3 bases and J by 6 bases, with 8 bases between the two germline ends. This CDR3 is built from 13 residues. CDR1 and CDR2 from the germline V gene are LNHDA and SQIVND (reference sequence). CDR3 sequence: CASSMIAAGELFF. The CDR3 bases are TGTGCCAGTAGTATGATAGCGGCCGGGGAGCTGTTTTTT.

The rearrangement joins TRBV27 to TRBJ2-6; tentative D call: TRBD1 (5 bases). The V gene's germline CDR1 is MNHEY and CDR2 SMNVEV (reference sequence). V gave up 5 bases and J gave up 2 bases, with 10 bases separating them. This CDR3 is 15 amino acids long. The DNA of the CDR3 is TGTGCCAGCAGTACCGAAGGGGCTGGGGCCAACGTCCTGACTTTC. Amino acids: CASSTEGAGANVLTF.

Here the CDR3 DNA reads TGTGCCAGCCTTTCCTACAATGAGCAGTTCTTC. Translation: CASLSYNEQFF. The chain employs TRBV6-5 and TRBJ2-1; D unclear. Trimming took off 8 bases at V and 1 base at J, with 3 bases between the two ends. The CDR3 totals 11 residues. The V gene's germline CDR1 is MNHEY and CDR2 SVGAGI.

The chain has TRBV10-3 and TRBJ2-1; 10 nucleotides line up with TRBD2. The CDR3 covers 16 residues. With V trimmed by 9 bases and J by 4 bases, 12 bases remained unmatched. Germline V gene lookup returns CDR1 ENHRY and CDR2 SYGVKD. In nucleotides, the CDR3 is TGTGCCATAGGGACGGAAGCGGGAGGGGGATACAATGAGCAGTTCTTC. It translates to CAIGTEAGGGYNEQFF.

This rearrangement joins TRBV11-2 to TRBJ2-7, with TRBD2 identical over 12 bases. This CDR3 spans 18 amino acids. Germline CDR1 and CDR2: SGHAT and FQNNGV. With V trimmed by 4 bases and J by 4 bases, 14 bases remained unmatched. CDR3 residues: CASSSSSSGRAVRYEQYF. The CDR3 DNA follows: TGTGCCAGCAGCTCAAGCTCTAGCGGGAGGGCCGTTAGATACGAGCAGTACTTC.

The chain carries TRBV18 and TRBJ2-1; the match to TRBD2 covers 11 bases. The CDR3 totals 18 residues. CDR1 KGHSH and CDR2 LQKENI come from the germline V gene. V shed 4 bases, J shed 2 bases, and the junction held 10 bases outside the gene matches. CDR3 sequence reads: CASSLQTSGITTYNEQFF. In DNA, the CDR3 is TGTGCCAGCTCACTTCAGACTAGCGGGATAACTACCTACAATGAGCAGTTCTTC.